The 9 T cell receptor beta chains given below trace back to one sample, sequenced in a study of Ad26.COV2.S vaccination and SARS-CoV-2 variants. The protocol was immunoSEQ multiplex PCR, while the TCRdb copy is restricted to in-frame clones and leaves out a portion. The sample carries 350,000 to 600,000 clones, roughly nine tenths recorded once. Documented treatment: some 20 received Ad26.COV2.S at low or high dose, single or two shots; roughly five received placebo; per-sample allocation not given. Material that was analyzed had been drawn on day 63 after the first vaccine or placebo injection. Sequencing used peripheral blood, obtained in a trial of Ad26.COV2.S vaccine versus placebo. The receptors were gathered from a person between 18 and 59 years old who received the Ad26.COV2.S COVID-19 vaccine or a placebo.

The J gene is TRBJ2-5, the V gene TRBV7-2; D might be TRBD1 or TRBD2, each matching 5 bases. CDR1 SGHTA and CDR2 FQGNSA come from the germline V gene. The CDR3 is 14 amino acids. Deletions cut 4 bases from V and 4 bases from J, with 13 bases between. The CDR3 sequence: CASSSGPTLETQYF. The CDR3 DNA reads as TGTGCCAGCAGCTCGGGGCCCACTCTAGAGACCCAGTACTTC. The full variable domain, completed using reference TRBV7-2 and TRBJ2-5, is GAGVSQSPSNKVTEKGKDVELRCDPISGHTALYWYRQSLGQGLEFLIYFQGNSAPDKSGLPSDRFSAERTGGSVSTLTIQRTQQEDSAVYLCASSSGPTLETQYFGPGTRLLVL.

This chain joins TRBV5-1 and TRBJ2-2; D uncertain. Germline V gives CDR1 SGHRS, CDR2 YFSETQ. This CDR3 region has 16 residues. V lost 0 bases and J 1 base, leaving 10 bases between the germline ends. The CDR3 sequence: CASSLVTGLNTGELFF. In nucleotides, the CDR3 is TGCGCCAGCAGCTTGGTTACCGGGCTGAACACCGGGGAGCTGTTTTTT. Full variable domain (rest looked up from reference TRBV5-1 and TRBJ2-2): KAGVTQTPRYLIKTRGQQVTLSCSPISGHRSVSWYQQTPGQGLQFLFEYFSETQRNKGNFPGRFSGRQFSNSRSEMNVSTLELGDSALYLCASSLVTGLNTGELFFGEGSRLTVL.

This clone was picked up one time. This chain uses TRBV19 with TRBJ1-2, with D perhaps TRBD1 (5 bases). The germline V and J ends were trimmed by 4 bases and 6 bases, with 9 bases remaining between them. There are 12 residues in the CDR3. Per germline, CDR1 LNHDA and CDR2 SQIVND (reference sequence). This CDR3 is CASSTQGNGYTF. As DNA, the CDR3 is TGTGCCAGTAGTACCCAGGGTAATGGCTACACCTTC.

V is TRBV2 and J is TRBJ1-4, with 7 bases matching TRBD1. Per the germline V gene, CDR1 is SNHLY and CDR2 is FYNNEI. J was trimmed by 7 bases and V by 7 bases; bases with no gene match: 9. The CDR3 length is 14 residues. Written as DNA, the CDR3 is TGTGCCAGCACCTCCGGGACAGTGAGTGAAAAACTGTTTTTT. It yields the protein CASTSGTVSEKLFF.

This sequence joins TRBV3-1 (or the pseudogene TRBV3-2) and TRBJ1-2; 7 bases align to TRBD1. The junction had 5 bases not matched to a gene; V was cut back by 2 bases and J by 5 bases. The CDR3 consists of 14 residues. The germline V gene encodes CDR1 LGHDT and CDR2 YNNKEL (reference sequence). CDR3 loop: CASSQQGGRYGYTF. CDR3 bases: TGTGCCAGCAGCCAACAGGGGGGACGATATGGCTACACCTTC.

CDR3: CASSPFLSYEQYF. CDR3 DNA: TGTGCCAGCAGCCCTTTTCTCTCCTACGAGCAGTACTTC. The chain couples TRBV3-1 (or the pseudogene TRBV3-2) to TRBJ2-7; D gene uncertain. V was cut by 4 bases and J by 0 bases, with 7 bases left in between. Germline assignment: CDR1 LGHDT and CDR2 YNNKEL (reference sequence). The CDR3 consists of 13 residues.

V usage is TRBV5-5 and J usage is TRBJ1-1, with D maybe TRBD1 (5 bases). V was trimmed by 7 bases and J by 0 bases, leaving 22 bases between them. The CDR3 spans 17 residues. The germline V gene has CDR1 SGHKS and CDR2 YYEKEE (reference sequence). CDR3 coding DNA: TGTGCCAGCCGGAAGTGGGACGCACTAAACATGAACACTGAAGCTTTCTTT. It translates to CASRKWDALNMNTEAFF.

The chain has TRBV2 and TRBJ2-1, with TRBD2 matching over 13 bases. Germline CDR1 and CDR2: SNHLY and FYNNEI. Trimming took 2 bases from V and 7 from J; bases not matched to a gene: 8. The CDR3 sequence is 17 residues long. CDR3 sequence reads: CASSEYRTSGRGNEQFF. The CDR3 nucleotides are TGTGCCAGCAGTGAATATAGGACTAGCGGGAGAGGGAATGAGCAGTTCTTC.

The chain combines TRBV18 with TRBJ1-2, with 7 bases matching TRBD1. The CDR3 length is 14 residues. The trim removed 3 bases at V and 8 bases at J, leaving 9 bases unmatched. Germline V gene sequence: CDR1 KGHSH, CDR2 LQKENI. The CDR3 here is CASSPGQRTFGYTF. CDR3 bases: TGTGCCAGCTCACCGGGACAGAGGACTTTCGGCTACACCTTC.